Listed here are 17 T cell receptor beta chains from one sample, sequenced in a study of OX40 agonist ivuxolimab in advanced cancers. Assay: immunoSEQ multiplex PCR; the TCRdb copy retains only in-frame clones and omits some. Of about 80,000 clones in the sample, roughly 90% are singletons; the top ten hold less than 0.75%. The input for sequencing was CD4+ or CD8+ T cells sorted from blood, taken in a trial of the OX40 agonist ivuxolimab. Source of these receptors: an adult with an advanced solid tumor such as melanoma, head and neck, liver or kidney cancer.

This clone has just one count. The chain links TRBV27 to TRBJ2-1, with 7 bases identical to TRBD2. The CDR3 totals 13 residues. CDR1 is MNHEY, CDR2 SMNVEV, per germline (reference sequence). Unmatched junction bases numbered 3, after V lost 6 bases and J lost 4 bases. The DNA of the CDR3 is TGTGCCAGCAGCACTAGCGTTTACAATGAGCAGTTCTTC. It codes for CASSTSVYNEQFF.

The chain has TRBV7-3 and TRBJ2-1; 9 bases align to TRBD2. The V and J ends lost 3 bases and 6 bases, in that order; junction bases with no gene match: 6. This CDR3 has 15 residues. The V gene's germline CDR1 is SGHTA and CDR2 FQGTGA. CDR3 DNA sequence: TGTGCCAGCAGCTTTAGCGGGAGATCCCTCAATGAGCAGTTCTTC. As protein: CASSFSGRSLNEQFF. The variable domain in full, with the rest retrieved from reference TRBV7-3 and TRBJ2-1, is GAGVSQTPSNKVTEKGKYVELRCDPISGHTALYWYRQSLGQGPEFLIYFQGTGAADDSGLPNDRFFAVRPEGSVSTLKIQRTERGDSAVYLCASSFSGRSLNEQFFGPGTRLTVL.

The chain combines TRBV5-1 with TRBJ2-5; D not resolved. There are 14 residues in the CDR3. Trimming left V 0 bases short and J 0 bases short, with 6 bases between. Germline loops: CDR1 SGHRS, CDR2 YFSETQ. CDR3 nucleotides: TGCGCCAGCAGCTTGGCCCAATACCAAGAGACCCAGTACTTC. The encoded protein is CASSLAQYQETQYF.

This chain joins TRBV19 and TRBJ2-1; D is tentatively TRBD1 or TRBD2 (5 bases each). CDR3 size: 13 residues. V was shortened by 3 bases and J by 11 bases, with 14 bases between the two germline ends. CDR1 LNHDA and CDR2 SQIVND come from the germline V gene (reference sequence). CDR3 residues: CASSISRDPKQFF. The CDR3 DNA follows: TGTGCCAGTAGTATCTCCCGGGACCCCAAGCAGTTCTTC.

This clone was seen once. Here the CDR3 DNA reads TGTGCCAGCAGCTTAGAGGGACTAGCGGGAGGCCTCAGCACAGATACGCAGTATTTT. Its protein is CASSLEGLAGGLSTDTQYF. The chain has TRBV7-2 and TRBJ2-3, with 15 bases identical to TRBD2. Germline CDR1 reads SGHTA; CDR2 reads FQGNSA. The CDR3 is 19 amino acids. V shed 1 base and J 0 bases; nucleotides not matched to a gene: 5.

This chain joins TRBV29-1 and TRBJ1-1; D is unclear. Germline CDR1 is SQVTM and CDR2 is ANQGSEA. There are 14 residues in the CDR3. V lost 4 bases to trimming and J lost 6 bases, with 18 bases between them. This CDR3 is CSVGSRLTTAEAFF. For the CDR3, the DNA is TGCAGCGTTGGCTCCCGCCTCACCACCGCTGAAGCTTTCTTT. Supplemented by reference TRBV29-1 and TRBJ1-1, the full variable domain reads SAVISQKPSRDICQRGTSLTIQCQVDSQVTMMFWYRQQPGQSLTLIATANQGSEATYESGFVIDKFPISRPNLTFSTLTVSNMSPEDSSIYLCSVGSRLTTAEAFFGQGTRLTVV.

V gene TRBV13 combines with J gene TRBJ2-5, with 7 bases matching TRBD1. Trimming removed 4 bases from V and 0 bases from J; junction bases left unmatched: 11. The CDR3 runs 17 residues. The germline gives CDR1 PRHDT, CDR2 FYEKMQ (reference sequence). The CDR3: CASSSTLGQLYQETQYF. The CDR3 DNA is TGTGCCAGCAGCTCGACTCTGGGACAGTTGTACCAAGAGACCCAGTACTTC. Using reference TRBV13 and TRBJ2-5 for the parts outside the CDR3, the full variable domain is AAGVIQSPRHLIKEKRETATLKCYPIPRHDTVYWYQQGPGQDPQFLISFYEKMQSDKGSIPDRFSAQQFSDYHSELNMSSLELGDSALYFCASSSTLGQLYQETQYFGPGTRLLVL.

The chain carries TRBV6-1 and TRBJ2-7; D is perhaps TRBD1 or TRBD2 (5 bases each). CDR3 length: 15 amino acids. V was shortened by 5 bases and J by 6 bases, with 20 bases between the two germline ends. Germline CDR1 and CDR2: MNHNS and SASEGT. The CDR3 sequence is CASSPLGTGKPEQYF. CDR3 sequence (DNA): TGTGCCAGCAGTCCCTTGGGGACGGGAAAGCCCGAGCAGTACTTC.

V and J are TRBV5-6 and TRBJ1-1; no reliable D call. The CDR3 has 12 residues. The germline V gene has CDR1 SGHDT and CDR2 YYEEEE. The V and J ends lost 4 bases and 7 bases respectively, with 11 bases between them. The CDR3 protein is CASSRDTSEAFF. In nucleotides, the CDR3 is TGTGCCAGCAGCCGTGACACAAGTGAAGCTTTCTTT.

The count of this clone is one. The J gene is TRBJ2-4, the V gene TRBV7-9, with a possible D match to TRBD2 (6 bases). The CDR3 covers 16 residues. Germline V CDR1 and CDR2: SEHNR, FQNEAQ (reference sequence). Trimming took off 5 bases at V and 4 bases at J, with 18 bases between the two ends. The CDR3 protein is CASSGLLGGSKNIQYF. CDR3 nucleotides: TGTGCCAGCAGCGGACTTTTGGGGGGATCGAAAAACATTCAGTACTTC.

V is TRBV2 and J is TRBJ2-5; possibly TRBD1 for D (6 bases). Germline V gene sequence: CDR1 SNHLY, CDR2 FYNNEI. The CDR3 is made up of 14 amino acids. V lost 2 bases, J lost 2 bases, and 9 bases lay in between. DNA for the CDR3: TGTGCCAGCAGTGAAAACAGGGATCAAGAGACCCAGTACTTC. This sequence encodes CASSENRDQETQYF.

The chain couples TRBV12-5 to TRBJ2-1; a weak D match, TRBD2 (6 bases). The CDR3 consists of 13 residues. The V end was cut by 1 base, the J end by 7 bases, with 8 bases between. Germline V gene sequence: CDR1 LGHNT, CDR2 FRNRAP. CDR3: CASGLAGVNEQFF. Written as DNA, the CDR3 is TGTGCTAGTGGTTTGGCGGGAGTGAATGAGCAGTTCTTC.

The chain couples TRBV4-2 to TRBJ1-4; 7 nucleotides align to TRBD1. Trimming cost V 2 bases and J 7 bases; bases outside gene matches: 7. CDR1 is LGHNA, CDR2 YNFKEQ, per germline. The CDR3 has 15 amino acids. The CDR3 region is CASSQRNRGGEKLFF. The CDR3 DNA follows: TGTGCCAGCAGCCAAAGAAACAGGGGAGGTGAAAAACTGTTTTTT.

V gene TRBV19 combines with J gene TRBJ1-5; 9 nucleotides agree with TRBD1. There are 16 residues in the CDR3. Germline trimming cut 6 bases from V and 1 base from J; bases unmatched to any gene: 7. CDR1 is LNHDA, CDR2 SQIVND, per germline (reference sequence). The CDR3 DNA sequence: TGTGCCAGTAGGGGGACAGGGTTCGGAAGCAATCAGCCCCAGCATTTT. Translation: CASRGTGFGSNQPQHF.

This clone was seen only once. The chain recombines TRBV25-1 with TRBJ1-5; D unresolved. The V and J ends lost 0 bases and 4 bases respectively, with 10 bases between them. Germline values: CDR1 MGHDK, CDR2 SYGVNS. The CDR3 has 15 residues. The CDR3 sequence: CASSEYGVGNQPQHF. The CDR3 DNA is TGTGCCAGCAGTGAATATGGGGTCGGGAATCAGCCCCAGCATTTT.

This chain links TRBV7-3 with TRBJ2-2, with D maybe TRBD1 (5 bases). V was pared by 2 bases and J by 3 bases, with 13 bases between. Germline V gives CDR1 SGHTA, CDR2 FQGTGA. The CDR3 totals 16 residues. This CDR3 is CASSLQFQGYTGELFF. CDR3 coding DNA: TGTGCCAGCAGCTTACAGTTTCAGGGATACACCGGGGAGCTGTTTTTT.

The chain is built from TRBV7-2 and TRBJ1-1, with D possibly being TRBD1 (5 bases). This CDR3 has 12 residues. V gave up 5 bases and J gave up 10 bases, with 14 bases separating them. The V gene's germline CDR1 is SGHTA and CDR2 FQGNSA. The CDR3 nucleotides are TGTGCCAGCAGCCCGAGACGGGGGGGAGCTTTCTTT. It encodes CASSPRRGGAFF.